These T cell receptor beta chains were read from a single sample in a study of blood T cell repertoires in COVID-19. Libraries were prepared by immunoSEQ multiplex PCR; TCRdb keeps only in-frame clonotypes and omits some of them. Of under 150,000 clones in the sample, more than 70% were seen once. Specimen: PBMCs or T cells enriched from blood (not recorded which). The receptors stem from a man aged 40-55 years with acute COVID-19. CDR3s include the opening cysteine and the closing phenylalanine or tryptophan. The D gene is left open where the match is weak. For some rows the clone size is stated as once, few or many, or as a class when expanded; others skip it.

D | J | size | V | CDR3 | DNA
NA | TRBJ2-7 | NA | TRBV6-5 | CASSYSGRGEQYF | TGTGCCAGCAGTTACTCGGGGAGAGGCGAGCAGTACTTC
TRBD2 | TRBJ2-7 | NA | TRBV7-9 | CASSPAKAGGVSYEQYF | TGTGCCAGCAGCCCTGCGAAAGCGGGGGGGGTAAGCTACGAGCAGTACTTC
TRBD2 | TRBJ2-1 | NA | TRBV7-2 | CASSSGLAGGSDEQFF | TGTGCCAGCAGCTCGGGACTAGCGGGGGGCAGTGATGAGCAGTTCTTC
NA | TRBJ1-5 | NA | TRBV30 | CAWSLKGSSNQPQHF | TGTGCCTGGAGTTTAAAAGGGAGTAGCAATCAGCCCCAGCATTTT
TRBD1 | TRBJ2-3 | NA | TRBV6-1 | CASSEAPGQGADTQYF | TGTGCCAGCAGTGAAGCCCCGGGACAGGGGGCAGATACGCAGTATTTT
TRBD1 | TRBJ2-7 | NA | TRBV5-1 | CASSDWDRGYEQYF | TGCGCCAGCAGCGATTGGGACAGGGGCTACGAGCAGTACTTC
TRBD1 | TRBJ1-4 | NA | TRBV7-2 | CASSLAPTGGEKLFF | TGTGCCAGCAGCTTAGCCCCAACAGGGGGTGAAAAACTGTTTTTT
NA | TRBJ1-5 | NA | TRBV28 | CASREDSNQPQHF | TGTGCCAGCAGAGAGGACAGTAATCAGCCCCAGCATTTT
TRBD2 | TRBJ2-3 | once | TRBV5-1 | CASSPELADITDTQYF | TGCGCCAGCAGCCCGGAACTAGCGGATATCACAGATACGCAGTATTTT
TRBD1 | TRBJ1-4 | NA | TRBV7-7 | CASSPGTGDREKLFF | TGTGCCAGCAGCCCCGGGACAGGGGATCGTGAAAAACTGTTTTTT
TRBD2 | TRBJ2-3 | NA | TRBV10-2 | CASSGSGGANTQYF | TGCGCCAGCAGTGGGAGCGGGGGGGCAAATACGCAGTATTTT
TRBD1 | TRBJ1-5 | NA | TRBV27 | CASSLADREGGSNQPQHF | TGTGCCAGCAGTTTGGCGGACAGGGAAGGAGGAAGCAATCAGCCCCAGCATTTT
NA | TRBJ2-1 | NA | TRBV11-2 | CASSLDFPGNEQFF | TGTGCCAGCAGCTTAGATTTCCCGGGAAATGAGCAGTTCTTC
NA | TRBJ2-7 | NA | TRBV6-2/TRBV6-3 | CASSYSRQAYEQYF | TGTGCCAGCAGTTACTCTAGACAGGCCTACGAGCAGTACTTC
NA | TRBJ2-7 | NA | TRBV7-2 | CASSDRSSYEQYF | TGTGCCAGCAGTGACAGGAGCTCCTACGAGCAGTACTTC
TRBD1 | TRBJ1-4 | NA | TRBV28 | CASSPYGAQGANEKLFF | TGTGCCAGCAGCCCATACGGTGCACAGGGGGCTAATGAAAAACTGTTTTTT
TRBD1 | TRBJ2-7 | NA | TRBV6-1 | CASSDYRGREQYF | TGTGCCAGCAGTGATTACAGGGGCCGCGAGCAGTACTTC
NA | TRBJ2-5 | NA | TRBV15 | CATSRRDSPKETQYF | TGTGCCACCAGCAGAAGAGACAGCCCAAAAGAGACCCAGTACTTC
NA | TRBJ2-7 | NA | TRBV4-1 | CASSQDSGGGSYEQYF | TGCGCCAGCAGCCAAGATTCCGGGGGTGGATCCTACGAGCAGTACTTC
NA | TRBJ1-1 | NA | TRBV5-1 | CASSFVFGTEAFF | TGCGCCAGCAGCTTCGTGTTCGGCACTGAAGCTTTCTTT
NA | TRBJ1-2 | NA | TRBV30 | CAWSELVGGHGYTF | TGTGCCTGGAGTGAGTTGGTCGGGGGGCATGGCTACACCTTC
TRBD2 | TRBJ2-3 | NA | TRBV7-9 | CASSLPWGGQYF | TGTGCCAGCAGCCTTCCTTGGGGGGGGCAGTATTTT
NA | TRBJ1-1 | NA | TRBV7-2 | CASSLVGMNTEAFF | TGTGCCAGCAGCTTAGTCGGGATGAACACTGAAGCTTTCTTT
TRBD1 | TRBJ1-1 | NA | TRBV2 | CASSDPGQGGTEAFF | TGTGCCAGCAGTGACCCGGGACAGGGAGGGACTGAAGCTTTCTTT
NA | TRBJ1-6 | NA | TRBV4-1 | CASSQEVSRGNSPLHF | TGCGCCAGCAGCCAAGAGGTTAGCAGGGGAAATTCACCCCTCCACTTT
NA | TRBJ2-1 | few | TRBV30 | CAWSGSSSRTVYNEQFF | TGTGCCTGGAGTGGTTCGTCTAGCAGAACAGTATACAATGAGCAGTTCTTC
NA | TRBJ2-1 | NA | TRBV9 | CASSLTPRGYLTDEQFF | TGTGCCAGCAGCTTGACCCCTAGAGGGTATCTTACCGATGAGCAGTTCTTC
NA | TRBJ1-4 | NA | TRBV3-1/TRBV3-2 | CASSQGQGLHEKLFF | TGTGCCAGCAGCCAAGGGCAGGGGTTGCATGAAAAACTGTTTTTT
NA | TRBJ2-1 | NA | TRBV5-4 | CASSSRGLDEQFF | TGTGCCAGCAGTTCGAGGGGGTTGGATGAGCAGTTCTTC
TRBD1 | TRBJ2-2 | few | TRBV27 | CASTGTGNFNTGELFF | TGTGCCAGCACCGGGACAGGGAACTTTAACACCGGGGAGCTGTTTTTT
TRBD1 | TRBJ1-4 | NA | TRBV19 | CASSQTGDNEKLFF | TGTGCCAGTAGTCAGACAGGGGATAATGAAAAACTGTTTTTT